Listed here is a single TCR beta chain. This CDR3 is 15 amino acids long. Trimming cost V 0 bases and J 2 bases; bases outside gene matches: 4. Germline loops: CDR1 SGHRS, CDR2 YFSETQ. The sample belongs to a study of blood T cell repertoires in COVID-19. Study-wide background: Samples of COVID-19 (acute and convalescent) were obtained from the United States, Italy and Spain. From T cells, B-cell-depleted T cells, or PBMCs came the material, which was cDNA or gDNA.

Per the original methods: Nucleated cell number was recorded as an estimate derived from reference gene primer amplification. Some clones are missing from TCRdb's copy, which holds only in-frame ones; the method was immunoSEQ multiplex PCR. V and J calls and clone size come straight from that table; D and trimming were deduced from the DNA. The top ten clones hold roughly 5.7% of a sample with roughly 3,600 clones, roughly 89% of them seen once. The sample consisted of peripheral blood. The chain carries TRBV5-1 and TRBJ2-5; 7 bases map to TRBD2. This receptor was taken from a woman between 70 and 85 years old with active COVID-19. As DNA, the CDR3 is TGCGCCAGCAGCTTGGGACCAGCGGGACAAGAGACCCAGTACTTC. Translation gives CASSLGPAGQETQYF.